In this sample, the clone carrying this TCR beta chain turned up a few times. These data originate in a study of early T cells in non-severe SARS-CoV-2 infection. TCRdb processed the 5' RACE reads anew with MiXCR; each CDR3 protein has one entry. The repertoire consists of 64,000 or so distinct CDR3 sequences, with under 15% occurring once and the leading ten covering about 4.2%. Germline lookup yields CDR1 PRHDT and CDR2 FYEKMQ (reference sequence). The CDR3 consists of 14 residues. Trimming shortened V by 4 bases and J by 2 bases, and 11 bases separated the two germline ends. Sequencing used whole blood. The TCR was taken from an adult who was a healthcare worker with PCR-confirmed SARS-CoV-2 infection or an uninfected control (not recorded which). This sequence joins TRBV13 and TRBJ1-2; possible D gene TRBD1, 5 bases. Written as DNA, the CDR3 is TGTGCCAGCAGCTCCCCGGGGGGGAACTATGGCTACACCTTC. The encoded protein is CASSSPGGNYGYTF.